This TCR beta chain is drawn from a study of cytomegalovirus exposure and HLA in healthy donors. Study context: Genotyping of nearly 400 donors showed that roughly 83% belonged to the Caucasian-associated ancestry cluster.

With regard to this clone: Its antigen is not identified.

Unrecorded immune exposure was likely among donors, who were nominally healthy when sampled. The study ran its PCR with 60 Vbeta and 13 Jbeta primers. The table came from immunoSEQ multiplex PCR; TCRdb's copy has only in-frame clones and leaves some out. The table shows 100,000 or so clones, with roughly 76% occurring only once. Findings of the study overall: Testing in vitro showed a few CMV-associated chains specific for CMV antigens. In a later analysis, TCR beta V- and J-gene trimming was associated with a missense DCLRE1C variant.

The germline V gene encodes CDR1 KGHSH and CDR2 LQKENI. CDR3 length equals 16 residues. Trimming at V came to 3 bases and at J to 3 bases, leaving 6 bases not matched to a gene. This clonotype was sampled from a man between 35 and 55 years old in good health and CMV-seronegative. The sample was PBMCs. The J gene is TRBJ1-2, the V gene TRBV18; TRBD1 agrees at 11 bases. This chain's CDR3 is CASSPPGQGADYGYTF. CDR3 sequence (DNA): TGTGCCAGCTCACCGCCTGGACAGGGGGCGGACTATGGCTACACCTTC. Using reference TRBV18 and TRBJ1-2 for the parts outside the CDR3, the full variable domain is NAGVMQNPRHLVRRRGQEARLRCSPMKGHSHVYWYRQLPEEGLKFMVYLQKENIIDESGMPKERFSAEFPKEGPSILRIQQVVRGDSAAYFCASSPPGQGADYGYTFGSGTRLTVV.